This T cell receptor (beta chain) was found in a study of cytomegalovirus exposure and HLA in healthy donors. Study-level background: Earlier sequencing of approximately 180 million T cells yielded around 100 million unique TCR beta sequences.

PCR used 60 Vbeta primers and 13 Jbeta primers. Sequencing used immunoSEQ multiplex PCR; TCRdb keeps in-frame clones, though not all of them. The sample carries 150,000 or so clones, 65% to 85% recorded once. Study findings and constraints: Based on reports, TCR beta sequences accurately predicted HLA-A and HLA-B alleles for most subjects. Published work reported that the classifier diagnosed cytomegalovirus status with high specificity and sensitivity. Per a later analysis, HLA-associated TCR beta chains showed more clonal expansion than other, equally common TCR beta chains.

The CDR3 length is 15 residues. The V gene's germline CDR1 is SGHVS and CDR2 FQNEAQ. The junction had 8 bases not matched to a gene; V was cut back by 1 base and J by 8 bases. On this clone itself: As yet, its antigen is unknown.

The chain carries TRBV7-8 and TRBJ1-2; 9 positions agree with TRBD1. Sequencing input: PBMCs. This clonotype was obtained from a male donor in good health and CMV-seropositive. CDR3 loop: CASSLVDRGGGGYTF. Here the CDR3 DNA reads TGTGCCAGCAGCTTAGTGGACAGGGGTGGAGGAGGCTACACCTTC.